What follows are 28 T cell receptor beta chains derived from one specimen sequenced in a study of PD-1 blockade in classical Hodgkin lymphoma. TCRdb's table, derived via immunoSEQ multiplex PCR, lists solely in-frame clones and lacks some. The sample lists 37,000 or so clones, 88% occurring once. All patients experienced relapse after autologous stem cell transplantation, and brentuximab vedotin exposure was variable. The starting material was peripheral blood mononuclear cells (PBMCs), obtained before the second cycle of nivolumab. The receptors come from a human donor with classical Hodgkin lymphoma.

The chain uses TRBV30 and TRBJ1-6; D is unclear. Germline CDR1 reads GTSNPN; CDR2 reads SVGIG (reference sequence). The CDR3 runs to 12 residues. Trimming left V 6 bases short and J 6 bases short, with 9 bases between. CDR3 nucleotides: TGTGCCTGTCCTGGGTTTAATTCACCCCTCCACTTT. The encoded protein is CACPGFNSPLHF.

The chain employs TRBV27 and TRBJ2-1; 11 bases fit TRBD2. From germline, CDR1 is MNHEY and CDR2 SMNVEV (reference sequence). The CDR3 has 16 residues. Trimming took 2 bases from V and 10 from J; bases not matched to a gene: 10. The chain's CDR3 is CASSLIAGGPFGEQFF. Written as DNA, the CDR3 is TGTGCCAGCAGTTTAATAGCGGGAGGGCCCTTTGGAGAGCAGTTCTTC.

This chain links TRBV5-1 with TRBJ2-1, with D maybe TRBD2 (6 bases). CDR3 length: 13 amino acids. Germline V CDR1 and CDR2: SGHRS, YFSETQ. The V gene lost 5 bases and the J gene lost 4 bases, with 10 bases spanning the gap. CDR3: CASSGGLYNEQFF. The CDR3 DNA reads TGCGCCAGCAGTGGGGGGTTATACAATGAGCAGTTCTTC.

A few counts support this clone. The V call is TRBV27, the J call TRBJ2-7; 12 nucleotides line up with TRBD2. Germline V CDR1 and CDR2: MNHEY, SMNVEV (reference sequence). Unmatched junction bases numbered 12, after V lost 3 bases and J lost 3 bases. The CDR3 sequence is 18 residues long. The CDR3 is CASSFSAGLAGIVYEQYF. CDR3 DNA sequence: TGTGCCAGCAGTTTCTCCGCAGGACTAGCGGGAATTGTCTACGAGCAGTACTTC.

This sequence joins TRBV5-4 and TRBJ1-1; D is possibly TRBD1 (5 bases). Germline lookup yields CDR1 SGHNT and CDR2 YYREEE (reference sequence). There are 12 residues in the CDR3. The germline V and J ends were trimmed by 3 bases and 10 bases, with 13 bases remaining between them. This chain's CDR3 is CASSSGSGGAFF. CDR3 nucleotide sequence: TGTGCCAGCAGCTCCGGATCCGGGGGAGCTTTCTTT.

The DNA of the CDR3 is TGTGCCAGCAGGCTACAGGGTGGATGGGGGGTCTATGGCTACACCTTC. Encoded protein: CASRLQGGWGVYGYTF. V gene TRBV27 combines with J gene TRBJ1-2; a possible D gene is TRBD1 (6 bases). This CDR3 is 16 amino acids long. Between the trimmed V and J ends, which lost 6 bases and 4 bases, there was a span of 21 bases. Germline values: CDR1 MNHEY, CDR2 SMNVEV (reference sequence).

The rearrangement joins TRBV25-1 to TRBJ2-1; the D is unclear. The CDR3 spans 15 residues. CDR1 is MGHDK, CDR2 SYGVNS, per germline. V lost 1 base and J lost 8, with 15 bases in between. The DNA of the CDR3 is TGTGCCAGCAGTGAATTCGGTCCAGAGGCCGATGAGCAGTTCTTC. It codes for CASSEFGPEADEQFF. The whole variable domain, remainder taken from reference TRBV25-1 and TRBJ2-1, is EADIYQTPRYLVIGTGKKITLECSQTMGHDKMYWYQQDPGMELHLIHYSYGVNSTEKGDLSSESTVSRIRTEHFPLTLESARPSHTSQYLCASSEFGPEADEQFFGPGTRLTVL.

The V call is TRBV19, the J call TRBJ1-4; D remains ambiguous. The germline V gene has CDR1 LNHDA and CDR2 SQIVND (reference sequence). Trimming stripped 7 bases from V and 7 bases from J, with 13 bases between. This CDR3 is built from 13 residues. The CDR3 DNA sequence: TGTGCCAGTAACCCCCTGGAGGGTGAAAAACTGTTTTTT. This codes for CASNPLEGEKLFF.

The chain couples TRBV4-2 to TRBJ2-1; tentatively, D is TRBD2 (6 bases). Per the germline V gene, CDR1 is LGHNA and CDR2 is YNFKEQ. V gave up 0 bases and J gave up 12 bases, with 9 bases separating them. This CDR3 region has 12 residues. The CDR3 DNA reads TGTGCCAGCAGCCAAGAAGGACTATCGCAGTTCTTC. Translating it yields CASSQEGLSQFF.

This chain uses TRBV5-1 with TRBJ2-4, with D tentatively TRBD1 (6 bases). The CDR3 runs 13 residues. Germline V gene lookup returns CDR1 SGHRS and CDR2 YFSETQ. Between the trimmed V and J ends, which lost 2 bases and 7 bases, there was a span of 10 bases. The CDR3 sequence: CASSLTGRNIQYF. DNA for the CDR3: TGCGCCAGCAGCTTAACAGGGCGGAACATTCAGTACTTC.

The CDR3 region is CASSLGVRAGGYTF. Written as DNA, the CDR3 is TGTGCCAGCAGCTTAGGTGTCAGGGCTGGTGGCTACACCTTC. V and J are TRBV7-9 and TRBJ1-2; a possible D gene is TRBD1 (5 bases). The CDR3 runs to 14 residues. The germline gives CDR1 SEHNR, CDR2 FQNEAQ (reference sequence). V lost 1 base and J 7 bases, leaving 13 bases between the germline ends.

The chain employs TRBV7-6 and TRBJ2-5, with D possibly matching TRBD2 (5 bases). The germline V gene encodes CDR1 SGHVS and CDR2 FNYEAQ. Trimming took off 5 bases at V and 4 bases at J, with 17 bases between the two ends. The CDR3 length is 15 residues. CDR3 amino acids: CASSLLLVFGETQYF. The CDR3 bases are TGTGCCAGCAGCCTCTTACTAGTATTTGGAGAGACCCAGTACTTC.

The CDR3 region has the DNA TGTGCCAGCAGTCCAACCGGGACTAGCGGGAGGTTTGAGCAGTTCTTC. Its protein product is CASSPTGTSGRFEQFF. The rearrangement uses TRBV27 and TRBJ2-1, with TRBD2 matching 15 bases. The CDR3 has 16 amino acids. J lost 9 bases, V lost 5 bases, and 8 bases had no gene match. Germline-derived CDR1 and CDR2 are MNHEY and SMNVEV (reference sequence).

The genes are TRBV6-5 and TRBJ2-3; D is perhaps TRBD1 (6 bases). With 2 bases removed from V and 3 bases from J, the gap between germline ends came to 12 bases. This CDR3 has 15 amino acids. From germline, CDR1 is MNHEY and CDR2 SVGAGI. The DNA of the CDR3 is TGTGCCAGCAGTTACGGGGGCAGGACTACAGATACGCAGTATTTT. The encoded protein is CASSYGGRTTDTQYF.

The chain couples TRBV5-8 to TRBJ2-7; 8 bases line up with TRBD2. J gave up 6 bases and V 4 bases, and 9 bases lay outside the gene matches. CDR3 length: 14 residues. Germline V gene sequence: CDR1 SGHTS, CDR2 YDEGEE. CDR3 loop: CASSQPAAGGEQYF. In nucleotides, the CDR3 is TGTGCCAGCAGCCAACCGGCCGCGGGGGGCGAGCAGTACTTC.

The J gene is TRBJ1-4, the V gene TRBV11-3, with 9 bases aligning to TRBD1. This CDR3 region has 18 residues. Germline V gives CDR1 SGHNT, CDR2 YENEEA. The junction had 10 bases not matched to a gene; V was cut back by 4 bases and J by 1 base. The CDR3 nucleotides are TGTGCCAGCAGCTCACCACGGACAGGGGTGGAAACTAATGAAAAACTGTTTTTT. Its protein is CASSSPRTGVETNEKLFF.

The rearrangement links TRBV28 to TRBJ1-3; D unresolved. V was clipped by 2 bases and J by 6 bases, with 5 bases between them. Germline values: CDR1 MDHEN, CDR2 SYDVKM. The CDR3 runs to 12 residues. The CDR3 sequence: CASSLGINTIYF. CDR3 nucleotides: TGTGCCAGCAGTTTAGGGATAAACACCATATATTTT.

This chain connects TRBV19 to TRBJ1-2; perhaps TRBD1 as D (5 bases). This CDR3 comprises 14 residues. The ends were cut back, 0 bases at V and 8 bases at J, with 13 bases in the middle. CDR1 LNHDA and CDR2 SQIVND come from the germline V gene (reference sequence). The CDR3 is CASSIDRRVLGYTF. The CDR3 region has the DNA TGTGCCAGTAGTATAGATCGCAGGGTATTGGGCTACACCTTC.

Comment on this clone: Other DNA sequences within the sample encode an identical CDR3. The CDR3 loop reads CASSLGRGNTEAFF. CDR3 sequence (DNA): TGTGCCAGCAGCTTAGGCAGGGGGAACACTGAAGCTTTCTTT. This rearrangement joins TRBV13 to TRBJ1-1; a possible D gene is TRBD1 (6 bases). V was cut by 0 bases and J by 1 base, with 6 bases left in between. Per germline, CDR1 PRHDT and CDR2 FYEKMQ (reference sequence). The CDR3 spans 14 residues.

V is TRBV7-9 and J is TRBJ1-2, with D uncertain. V was cut by 1 base and J by 9 bases, with 6 bases left in between. This CDR3 region has 11 residues. Looked up from germline, CDR1 is SEHNR and CDR2 is FQNEAQ (reference sequence). CDR3 sequence (DNA): TGTGCCAGCAGCTTAGAGGGAAGCTACACCTTC. Amino acid sequence: CASSLEGSYTF.

This chain connects TRBV5-1 to TRBJ2-7; 9 bases align to TRBD2. After removal of 8 bases from V and 4 bases from J, the junction contained 10 bases not matched to a gene. CDR3 length equals 14 residues. Germline V CDR1 and CDR2: SGHRS, YFSETQ. The CDR3 sequence is CASSETSGLYEQYF. The CDR3 nucleotides are TGCGCCAGTTCCGAGACTAGCGGCCTGTACGAGCAGTACTTC.

The V call is TRBV5-4, the J call TRBJ2-1, with TRBD2 matching over 7 bases. Per germline, CDR1 SGHNT and CDR2 YYREEE (reference sequence). The CDR3 runs to 11 residues. The J segment lost 12 bases and the V segment lost 1 base, leaving 1 base of the junction unmatched. The CDR3 is CASSLRGVQFF. DNA for the CDR3: TGTGCCAGCAGCTTGCGGGGGGTGCAGTTCTTC.

The chain uses TRBV9 and TRBJ2-1; D remains ambiguous. Germline CDR1 and CDR2: SGDLS and YYNGEE. This CDR3 comprises 13 residues. Deletions cut 4 bases from V and 5 bases from J, with 10 bases between. The CDR3 DNA is TGTGCCAGCAGCCTTCGACCCAACAATGAGCAGTTCTTC. Its translation: CASSLRPNNEQFF. Full variable domain (remainder filled in from reference TRBV9 and TRBJ2-1): DSGVTQTPKHLITATGQRVTLRCSPRSGDLSVYWYQQSLDQGLQFLIQYYNGEERAKGNILERFSAQQFPDLHSELNLSSLELGDSALYFCASSLRPNNEQFFGPGTRLTVL.

Turning to this clone: An end of the junction differs from the germline gene, which may be a read error. The chain is built from TRBV19 and TRBJ2-5; D is perhaps TRBD1 (5 bases). From germline, CDR1 is LNHDA and CDR2 SQIVND (reference sequence). This CDR3 spans 15 amino acids. The CDR3 DNA reads TGTGCCAGCAGTAACCCAGGGTCCTCCCAAGAGACCCAGTACTTC. Amino acid sequence: CASSNPGSSQETQYF.

The rearrangement joins TRBV19 to TRBJ1-2; the D gene is possibly TRBD1 (6 bases). Germline V lookup: CDR1 LNHDA, CDR2 SQIVND (reference sequence). V was clipped by 7 bases and J by 2 bases, with 11 bases between them. The CDR3 is 13 amino acids. Written as DNA, the CDR3 is TGTGCCAGTACGGGACAATACAACTATGGCTACACCTTC. Encoded protein: CASTGQYNYGYTF.

The chain couples TRBV5-1 to TRBJ2-3, with D unclear. CDR3 length: 12 residues. Germline V gene data show CDR1 as SGHRS and CDR2 as YFSETQ. V gave up 10 bases and J gave up 3 bases, with 12 bases separating them. The CDR3 loop reads CASSKSTDTQYF. CDR3 DNA sequence: TGCGCCTCCAGCAAATCAACAGATACGCAGTATTTT.

V gene TRBV19 combines with J gene TRBJ2-5; D may be TRBD1 (6 bases). This CDR3 region has 15 residues. CDR1 and CDR2 (germline): LNHDA, SQIVND (reference sequence). The V and J ends lost 4 bases and 0 bases respectively, with 12 bases between them. CDR3 nucleotides: TGTGCCAGTAGTACCCCTACAGGGTACCAAGAGACCCAGTACTTC. This translates into CASSTPTGYQETQYF. The full variable domain, completed using reference TRBV19 and TRBJ2-5, is DGGITQSPKYLFRKEGQNVTLSCEQNLNHDAMYWYRQDPGQGLRLIYYSQIVNDFQKGDIAEGYSVSREKKESFPLTVTSAQKNPTAFYLCASSTPTGYQETQYFGPGTRLLVL.

V usage is TRBV6-1 and J usage is TRBJ2-3; TRBD2 is a possible D gene (7 bases). In germline, CDR1 is MNHNS, CDR2 SASEGT. Trimming removed 11 bases at V and 4 bases at J, with 19 bases between. The CDR3 length is 14 residues. CDR3 sequence reads: CAASGGRGADTQYF. Written as DNA, the CDR3 is TGTGCCGCTTCGGGGGGCAGGGGCGCAGATACGCAGTATTTT.